The sequence of this T cell receptor (beta chain) was determined in a study of identical twins. Notes on the study in general: Because invariant MAIT and iNKT cells could be present, zero-insertion analyses could be partly confounded. Memory repertoires showed no such pattern, whereas abundant cord blood beta clonotypes carried fewer insertions. The study based its conclusions on cross-sectional statistical analysis and did not follow the same donors.

Deletions cut 7 bases from V and 6 bases from J, with 12 bases between. The CDR3 consists of 12 residues. CDR1 SQVTM and CDR2 ANQGSEA come from the germline V gene. This clonotype was seen at least ten times. Its antigen is unidentified. Template switching created a universal primer site, and the cDNA included unique molecular identifiers. TCRdb independently ran MiXCR on the 5' RACE reads; one entry per CDR3 protein. The top ten clones hold roughly 4.2% of a sample with 250,000 or so distinct CDR3 sequences, over 9.5% of them seen once. The same data also contributed to another study, on yellow fever vaccine responses in identical twins.

The sequence was collected from a woman aged 18-29 years in good health. The chain uses TRBV29-1 and TRBJ2-2; a possible D gene is TRBD1 (5 bases). Material for sequencing was memory (CD45RO+) T cells sorted from blood. The CDR3 sequence is CSADTKAGELFF. Here the CDR3 DNA reads TGCAGCGCGGACACAAAGGCCGGGGAGCTGTTTTTT.